The following is a T cell receptor (beta chain) sequence with its context. Antigen: not known. The sample originates from a study of CD8+ T cells in alopecia areata. As to treatment: oral pan-JAK inhibitor, 5-10 mg twice daily. RNA was extracted and reverse transcribed into cDNA as the sequencing template. This table comes from immunoSEQ multiplex PCR, and its TCRdb copy is limited to in-frame clones, with some not included. The data contain about 210,000 clones, around 66% of them singletons. Germline-derived CDR1 and CDR2 are SEHNR and FQNEAQ (reference sequence). The CDR3 has 12 residues. Germline trimming cut 5 bases from V and 2 bases from J; bases unmatched to any gene: 0. The study, taken as a whole, reports: Whereas mice showed it more clearly, TCR sharing across patients was murkier, possibly because of HLA.

This sample comprised CD4+ T cells sorted from blood, obtained at week 4, from a patient treated with tofacitinib. The receptor comes from a human donor with alopecia areata. The rearrangement joins TRBV7-9 to TRBJ2-7; 7 bases agree with TRBD1. CDR3 DNA: TGTGCCAGCAGCCAGGGGGCCTACGAGCAGTACTTC. Translating it yields CASSQGAYEQYF.